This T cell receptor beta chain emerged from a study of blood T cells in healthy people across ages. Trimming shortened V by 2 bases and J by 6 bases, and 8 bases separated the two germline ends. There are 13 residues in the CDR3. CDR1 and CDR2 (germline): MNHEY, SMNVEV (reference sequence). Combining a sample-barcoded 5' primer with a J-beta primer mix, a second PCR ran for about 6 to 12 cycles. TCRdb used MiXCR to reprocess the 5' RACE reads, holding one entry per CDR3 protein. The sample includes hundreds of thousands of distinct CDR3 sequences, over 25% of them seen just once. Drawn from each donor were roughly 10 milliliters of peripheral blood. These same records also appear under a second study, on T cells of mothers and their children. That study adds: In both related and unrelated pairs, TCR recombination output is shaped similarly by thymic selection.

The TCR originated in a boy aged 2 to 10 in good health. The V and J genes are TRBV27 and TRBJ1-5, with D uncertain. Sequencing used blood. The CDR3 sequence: CASSLAALQPQHF. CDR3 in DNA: TGTGCCAGCAGTTTAGCAGCCCTTCAGCCCCAGCATTTT.